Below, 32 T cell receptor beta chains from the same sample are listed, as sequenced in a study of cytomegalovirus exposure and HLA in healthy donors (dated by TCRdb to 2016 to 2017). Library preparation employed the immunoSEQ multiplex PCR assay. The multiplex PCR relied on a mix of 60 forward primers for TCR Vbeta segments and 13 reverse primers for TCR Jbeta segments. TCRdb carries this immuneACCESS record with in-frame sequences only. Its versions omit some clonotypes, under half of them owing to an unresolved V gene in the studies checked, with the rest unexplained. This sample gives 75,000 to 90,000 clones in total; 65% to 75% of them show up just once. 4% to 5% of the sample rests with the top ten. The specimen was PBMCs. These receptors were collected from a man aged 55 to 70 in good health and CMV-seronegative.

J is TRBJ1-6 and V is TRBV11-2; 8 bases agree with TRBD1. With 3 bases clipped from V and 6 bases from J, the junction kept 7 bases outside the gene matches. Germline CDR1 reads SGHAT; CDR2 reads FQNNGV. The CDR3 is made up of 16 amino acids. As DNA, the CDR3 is TGTGCCAGCAGCTTCCCGACAGGGGTGGGTAATTCACCCCTCCACTTT. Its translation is CASSFPTGVGNSPLHF.

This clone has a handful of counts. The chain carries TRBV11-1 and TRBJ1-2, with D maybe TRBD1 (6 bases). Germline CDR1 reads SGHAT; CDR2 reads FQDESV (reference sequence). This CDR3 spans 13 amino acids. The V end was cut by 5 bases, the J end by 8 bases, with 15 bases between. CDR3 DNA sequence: TGTGCCAGCAGCAACCGGGACAAAAGAGGCTACACCTTC. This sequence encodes CASSNRDKRGYTF. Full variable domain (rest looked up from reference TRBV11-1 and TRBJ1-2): EAEVAQSPRYKITEKSQAVAFWCDPISGHATLYWYRQILGQGPELLVQFQDESVVDDSQLPKDRFSAERLKGVDSTLKIQPAELGDSAMYLCASSNRDKRGYTFGSGTRLTVV.

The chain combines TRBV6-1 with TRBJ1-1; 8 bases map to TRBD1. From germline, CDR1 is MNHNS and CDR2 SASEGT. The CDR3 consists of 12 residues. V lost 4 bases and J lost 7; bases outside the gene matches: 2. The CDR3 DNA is TGTGCCAGCAGTGCAGGGGGCAGTGAAGCTTTCTTT. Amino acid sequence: CASSAGGSEAFF.

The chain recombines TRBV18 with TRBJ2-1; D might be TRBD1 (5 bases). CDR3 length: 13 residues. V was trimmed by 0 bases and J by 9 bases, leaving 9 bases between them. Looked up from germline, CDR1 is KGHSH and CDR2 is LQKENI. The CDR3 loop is CASSPPVDSEQFF. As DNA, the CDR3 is TGTGCCAGCTCACCACCGGTAGACAGTGAGCAGTTCTTC. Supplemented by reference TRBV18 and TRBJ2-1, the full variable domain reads NAGVMQNPRHLVRRRGQEARLRCSPMKGHSHVYWYRQLPEEGLKFMVYLQKENIIDESGMPKERFSAEFPKEGPSILRIQQVVRGDSAAYFCASSPPVDSEQFFGPGTRLTVL.

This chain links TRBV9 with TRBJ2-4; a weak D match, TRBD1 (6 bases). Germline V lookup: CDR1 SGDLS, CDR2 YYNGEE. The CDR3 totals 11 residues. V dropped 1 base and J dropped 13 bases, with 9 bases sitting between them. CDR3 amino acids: CASSVNRAQYF. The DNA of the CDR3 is TGTGCCAGCAGCGTAAACAGGGCGCAGTACTTC.

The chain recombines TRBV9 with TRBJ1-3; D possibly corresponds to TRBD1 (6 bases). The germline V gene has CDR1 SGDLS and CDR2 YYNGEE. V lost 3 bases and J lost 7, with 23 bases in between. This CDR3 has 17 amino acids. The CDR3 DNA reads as TGTGCCAGCAGCGCCGACCCGGACAGCCCTCTGGTGAACACCATATATTTT. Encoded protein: CASSADPDSPLVNTIYF.

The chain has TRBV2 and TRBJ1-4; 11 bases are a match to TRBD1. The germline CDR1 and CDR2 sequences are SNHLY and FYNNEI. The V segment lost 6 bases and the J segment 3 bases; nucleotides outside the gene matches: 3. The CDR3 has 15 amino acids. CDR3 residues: CASRRGQGANEKLFF. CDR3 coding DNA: TGTGCCAGCAGGAGGGGACAGGGGGCTAATGAAAAACTGTTTTTT.

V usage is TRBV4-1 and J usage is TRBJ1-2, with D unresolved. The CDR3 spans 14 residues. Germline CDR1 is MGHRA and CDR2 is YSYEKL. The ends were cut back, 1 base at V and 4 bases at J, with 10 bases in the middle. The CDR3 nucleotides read TGCGCCAGCAGCCAAGGGCTGCGGAGCTATGGCTACACCTTC. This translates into CASSQGLRSYGYTF.

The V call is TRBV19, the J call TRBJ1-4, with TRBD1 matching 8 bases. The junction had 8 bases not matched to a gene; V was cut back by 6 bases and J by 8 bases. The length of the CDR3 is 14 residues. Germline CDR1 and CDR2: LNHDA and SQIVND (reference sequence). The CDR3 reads CASSTRGREEKLFF. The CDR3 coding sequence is TGTGCCAGTAGCACCAGGGGGCGCGAAGAAAAACTGTTTTTT.

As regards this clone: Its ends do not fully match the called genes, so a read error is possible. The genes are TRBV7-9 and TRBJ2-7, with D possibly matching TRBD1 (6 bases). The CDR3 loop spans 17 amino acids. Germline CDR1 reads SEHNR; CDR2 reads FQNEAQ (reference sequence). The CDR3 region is CSSSSRKPGTSTYEQYF. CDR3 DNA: TGTTCCAGCAGCTCCCGTAAACCCGGGACATCTACCTACGAGCAGTACTTC.

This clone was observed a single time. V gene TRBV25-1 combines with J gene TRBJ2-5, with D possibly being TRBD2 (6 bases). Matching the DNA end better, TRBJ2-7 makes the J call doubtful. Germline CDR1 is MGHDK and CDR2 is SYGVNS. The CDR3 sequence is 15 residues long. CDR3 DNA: TGTGCCAGCAGTGGGGGGGACCGGCTATACTACGAGCAGTACTTC. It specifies CASSGGDRLYYEQYF.

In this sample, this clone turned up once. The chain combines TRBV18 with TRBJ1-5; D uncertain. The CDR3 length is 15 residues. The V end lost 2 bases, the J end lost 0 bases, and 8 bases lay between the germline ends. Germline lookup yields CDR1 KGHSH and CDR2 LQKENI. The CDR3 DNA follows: TGTGCCAGCTCACCAGAGGTTCATAGCAATCAGCCCCAGCATTTT. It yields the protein CASSPEVHSNQPQHF.

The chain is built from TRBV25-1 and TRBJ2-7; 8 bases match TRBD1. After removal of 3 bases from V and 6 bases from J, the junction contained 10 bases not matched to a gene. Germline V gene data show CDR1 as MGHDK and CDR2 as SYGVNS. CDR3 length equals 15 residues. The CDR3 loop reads CASSDPGTGTFEQYF. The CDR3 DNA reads TGTGCCAGCAGTGATCCCGGGACAGGTACGTTCGAGCAGTACTTC.

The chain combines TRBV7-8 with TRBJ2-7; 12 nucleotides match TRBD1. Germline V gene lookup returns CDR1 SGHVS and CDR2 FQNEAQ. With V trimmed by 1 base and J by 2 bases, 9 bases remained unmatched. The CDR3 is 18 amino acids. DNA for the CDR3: TGTGCCAGCAGCTTAGGTATTGGGGACAGGGGGCTTACCTACGAGCAGTACTTC. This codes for CASSLGIGDRGLTYEQYF.

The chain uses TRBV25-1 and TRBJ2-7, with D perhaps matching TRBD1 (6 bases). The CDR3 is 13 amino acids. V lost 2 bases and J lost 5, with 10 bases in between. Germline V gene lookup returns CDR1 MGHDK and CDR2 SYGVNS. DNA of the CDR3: TGTGCCAGCAGTGAACTCACAGGGAACGAGCAGTACTTC. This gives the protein CASSELTGNEQYF.

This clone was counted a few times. For the CDR3, the DNA is TGTGCCAGCAGCCCACTTAATACAGGGGCTAATCAGCCCCAGCATTTT. It yields the protein CASSPLNTGANQPQHF. V is TRBV7-8 and J is TRBJ1-5; 7 bases are a match to TRBD1. V dropped 5 bases and J dropped 4; count of bases not matched to a gene: 11. Germline CDR1 reads SGHVS; CDR2 reads FQNEAQ. The CDR3 covers 16 residues.

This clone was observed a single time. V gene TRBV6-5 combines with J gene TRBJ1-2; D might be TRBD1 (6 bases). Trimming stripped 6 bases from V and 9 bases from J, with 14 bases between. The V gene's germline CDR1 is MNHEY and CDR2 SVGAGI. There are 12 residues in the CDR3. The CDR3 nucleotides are TGTGCCAGCAGAAGGACAGACGGAAGCTACACCTTC. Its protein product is CASRRTDGSYTF.

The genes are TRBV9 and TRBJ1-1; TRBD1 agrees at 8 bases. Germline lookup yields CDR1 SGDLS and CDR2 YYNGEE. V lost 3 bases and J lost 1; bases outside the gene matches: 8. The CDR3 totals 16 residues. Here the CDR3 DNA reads TGTGCCAGCAGCGCTCTCCCAGGGGGCGAGAACACTGAAGCTTTCTTT. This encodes CASSALPGGENTEAFF.

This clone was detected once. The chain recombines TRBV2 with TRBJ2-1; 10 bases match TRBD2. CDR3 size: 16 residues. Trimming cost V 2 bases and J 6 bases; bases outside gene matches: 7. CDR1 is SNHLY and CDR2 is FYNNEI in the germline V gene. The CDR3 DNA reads TGTGCCAGCAGTGAAAGGTCTAGCGGGGGAGGCAATGAGCAGTTCTTC. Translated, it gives CASSERSSGGGNEQFF.

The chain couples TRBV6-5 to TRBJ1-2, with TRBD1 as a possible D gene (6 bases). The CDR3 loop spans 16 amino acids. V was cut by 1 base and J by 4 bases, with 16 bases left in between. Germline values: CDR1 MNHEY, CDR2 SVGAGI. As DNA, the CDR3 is TGTGCCAGCAGTTACTACGGGGACACAAGTAGCTATGGCTACACCTTC. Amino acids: CASSYYGDTSSYGYTF.

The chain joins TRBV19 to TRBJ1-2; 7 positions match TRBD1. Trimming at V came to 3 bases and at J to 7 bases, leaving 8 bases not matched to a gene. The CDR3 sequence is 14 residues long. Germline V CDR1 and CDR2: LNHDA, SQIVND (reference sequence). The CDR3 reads CASSIGRDRGGYTF. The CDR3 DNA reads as TGTGCCAGTAGTATTGGCAGGGACAGAGGTGGCTACACCTTC.

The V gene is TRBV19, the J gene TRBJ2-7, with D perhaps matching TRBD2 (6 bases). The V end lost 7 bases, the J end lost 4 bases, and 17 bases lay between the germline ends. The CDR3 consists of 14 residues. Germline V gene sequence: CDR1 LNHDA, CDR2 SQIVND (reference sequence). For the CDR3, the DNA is TGTGCCAGTACCCCGGGGACTGGACTATACGAGCAGTACTTC. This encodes CASTPGTGLYEQYF.

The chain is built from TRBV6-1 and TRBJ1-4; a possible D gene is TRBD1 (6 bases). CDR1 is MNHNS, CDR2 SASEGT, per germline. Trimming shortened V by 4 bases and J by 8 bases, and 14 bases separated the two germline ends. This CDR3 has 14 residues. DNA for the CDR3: TGTGCCAGCAGTGGAGACAGGTGGAGCGAAAAACTGTTTTTT. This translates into CASSGDRWSEKLFF.

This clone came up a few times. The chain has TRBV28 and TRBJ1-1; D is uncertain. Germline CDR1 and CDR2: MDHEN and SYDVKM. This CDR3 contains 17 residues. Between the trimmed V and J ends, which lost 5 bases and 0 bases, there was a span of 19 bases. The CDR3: CASSPPLGPFMNTEAFF. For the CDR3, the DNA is TGTGCCAGCAGTCCCCCGTTGGGCCCGTTCATGAACACTGAAGCTTTCTTT.

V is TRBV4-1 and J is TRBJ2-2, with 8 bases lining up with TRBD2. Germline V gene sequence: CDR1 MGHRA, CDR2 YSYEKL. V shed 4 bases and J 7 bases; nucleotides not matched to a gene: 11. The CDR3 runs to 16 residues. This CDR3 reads CASSLRTSRDGGELFF. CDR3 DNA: TGCGCCAGCAGCCTAAGGACTAGCCGGGATGGCGGGGAGCTGTTTTTT.

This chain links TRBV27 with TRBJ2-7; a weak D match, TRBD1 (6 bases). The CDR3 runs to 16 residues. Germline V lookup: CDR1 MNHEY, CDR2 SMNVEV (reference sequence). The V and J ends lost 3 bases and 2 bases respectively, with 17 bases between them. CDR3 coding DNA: TGTGCCAGCAGTTTTAAGGCAGGGGCGACACCCTACGAGCAGTACTTC. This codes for CASSFKAGATPYEQYF.

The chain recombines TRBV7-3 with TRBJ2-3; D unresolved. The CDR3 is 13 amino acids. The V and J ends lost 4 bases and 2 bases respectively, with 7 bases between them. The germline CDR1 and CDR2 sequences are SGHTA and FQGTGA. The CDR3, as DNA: TGTGCCAGCAGCTACGGGTACACAGATACGCAGTATTTT. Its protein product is CASSYGYTDTQYF.

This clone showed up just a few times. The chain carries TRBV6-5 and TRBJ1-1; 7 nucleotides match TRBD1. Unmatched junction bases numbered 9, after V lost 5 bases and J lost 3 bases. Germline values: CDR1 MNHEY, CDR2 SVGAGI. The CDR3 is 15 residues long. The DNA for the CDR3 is TGTGCCAGCAGTGCAGAGGGGGCTGGGTACACTGAAGCTTTCTTT. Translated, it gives CASSAEGAGYTEAFF.

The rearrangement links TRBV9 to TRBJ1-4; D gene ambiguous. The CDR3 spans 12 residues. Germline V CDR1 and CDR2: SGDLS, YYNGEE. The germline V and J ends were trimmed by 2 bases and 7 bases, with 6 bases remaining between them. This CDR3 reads CASSVSGEKLFF. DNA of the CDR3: TGTGCCAGCAGCGTGAGCGGTGAAAAACTGTTTTTT.

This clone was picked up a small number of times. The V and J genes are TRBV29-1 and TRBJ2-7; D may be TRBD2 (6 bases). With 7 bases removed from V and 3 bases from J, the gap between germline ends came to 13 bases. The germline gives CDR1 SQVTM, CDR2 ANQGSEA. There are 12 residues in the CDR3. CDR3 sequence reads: CSAKSDYYEQYF. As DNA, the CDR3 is TGCAGCGCTAAATCGGACTACTACGAGCAGTACTTC.

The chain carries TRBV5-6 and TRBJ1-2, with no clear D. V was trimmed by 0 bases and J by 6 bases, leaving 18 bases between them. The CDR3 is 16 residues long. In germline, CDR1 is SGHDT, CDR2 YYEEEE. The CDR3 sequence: CASSLAGDHAADGYTF. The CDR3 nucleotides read TGTGCCAGCAGCTTGGCCGGGGATCACGCGGCGGATGGCTACACCTTC. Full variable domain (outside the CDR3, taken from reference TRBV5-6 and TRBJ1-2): DAGVTQSPTHLIKTRGQQVTLRCSPKSGHDTVSWYQQALGQGPQFIFQYYEEEERQRGNFPDRFSGHQFPNYSSELNVNALLLGDSALYLCASSLAGDHAADGYTFGSGTRLTVV.

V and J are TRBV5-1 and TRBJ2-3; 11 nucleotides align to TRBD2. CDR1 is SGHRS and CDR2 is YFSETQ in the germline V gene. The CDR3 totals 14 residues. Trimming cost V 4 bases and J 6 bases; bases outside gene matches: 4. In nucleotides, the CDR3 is TGCGCCAGCAGCATTTGGACTAGCGGGGATACGCAGTATTTT. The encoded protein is CASSIWTSGDTQYF.